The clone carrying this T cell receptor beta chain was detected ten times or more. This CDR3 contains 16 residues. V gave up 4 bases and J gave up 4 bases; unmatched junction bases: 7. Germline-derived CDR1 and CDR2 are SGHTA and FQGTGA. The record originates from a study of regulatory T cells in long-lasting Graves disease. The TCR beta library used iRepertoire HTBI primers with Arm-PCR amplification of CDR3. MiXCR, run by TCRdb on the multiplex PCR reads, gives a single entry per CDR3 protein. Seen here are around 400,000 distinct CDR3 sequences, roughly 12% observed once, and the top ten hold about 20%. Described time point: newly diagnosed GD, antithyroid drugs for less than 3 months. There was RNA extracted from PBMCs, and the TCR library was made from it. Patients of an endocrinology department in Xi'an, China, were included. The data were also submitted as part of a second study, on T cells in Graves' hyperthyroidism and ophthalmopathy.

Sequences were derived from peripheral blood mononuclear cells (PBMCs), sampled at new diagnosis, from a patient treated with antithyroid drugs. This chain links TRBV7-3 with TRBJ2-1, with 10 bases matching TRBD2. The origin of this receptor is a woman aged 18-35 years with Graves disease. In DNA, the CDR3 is TGTGCCAGCAGCTCGGGACTAGCGACCCCGTACAATGAGCAGTTCTTC. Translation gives CASSSGLATPYNEQFF.